This TCR beta chain was found in a study of molecular identifiers for immune sequencing clone quantification. This clonotype was observed a few times. Trimming pared 2 bases from V and 7 bases from J, leaving 6 bases between. The CDR3 runs 12 residues. Germline values: CDR1 MNHEY, CDR2 SMNVEV (reference sequence). One entry per CDR3 protein, called by TCRdb with MiXCR from the PCR reads. The repertoire holds around 470,000 distinct CDR3 sequences, with approximately 25% as singletons. This TCR derives from a human donor in good health. Some libraries in this study had Jurkat cell RNA spiked in. The chain links TRBV27 to TRBJ1-5; unclear D gene. The material sequenced was naive CD8+ T cells from blood, with Jurkat cell RNA spiked in. Stated subset: FACS-sorted CD8+CD4-CCR7+CD45RA+ naive T cells. CDR3 sequence (DNA): TGTGCCAGCAGTTTAACCCCCCAGCCCCAGCATTTT. It specifies CASSLTPQPQHF.